These 21 T cell receptor beta chains were sequenced from one sample in a study of regulatory T cells in long-lasting Graves disease. Time point specified: persistent/refractory GD, antithyroid drugs over 5 years with positive TRAb. RNA extracted from PBMCs served as the sequencing template. HTBI primers from iRepertoire and Arm-PCR of CDR3 regions yielded the TCR beta libraries. TCRdb passed the multiplex PCR reads through MiXCR, listing each CDR3 protein once. The sample carries about 470,000 distinct CDR3 sequences, about 22% recorded once. The sequenced sample was peripheral blood mononuclear cells (PBMCs), obtained when the disease was refractory, from a patient treated with antithyroid drugs. The receptors were sampled from a female donor with Graves disease.

This clonotype was detected a few times. The chain couples TRBV13 to TRBJ2-7; TRBD2 aligns across 10 bases. The CDR3 runs 16 residues. The V gene end was trimmed by 2 bases and the J gene end by 4 bases; junction bases not matched to a gene: 8. CDR1 and CDR2 (germline): PRHDT, FYEKMQ (reference sequence). This CDR3 reads CASSLFLAGETYEQYF. The CDR3 nucleotides read TGTGCCAGCAGCTTATTCCTAGCGGGAGAGACGTACGAGCAGTACTTC.

The chain has TRBV20-1 and TRBJ2-1; 11 nucleotides match TRBD2. Germline V gene data show CDR1 as DFQATT and CDR2 as SNEGSKA (reference sequence). There are 17 residues in the CDR3. The V segment lost 3 bases and the J segment 0 bases; nucleotides outside the gene matches: 7. The CDR3 loop is CSARGLAVDSSYNEQFF. CDR3 nucleotides: TGCAGTGCTAGGGGACTAGCGGTTGATAGCTCCTACAATGAGCAGTTCTTC.

The rearrangement joins TRBV24-1 to TRBJ1-5; 7 bases line up with TRBD1. Trimming removed 6 bases from V and 2 bases from J; junction bases left unmatched: 6. Germline values: CDR1 KGHDR, CDR2 SFDVKD. This CDR3 has 15 amino acids. The CDR3 here is CATSTTGLGNQPQHF. Here the CDR3 DNA reads TGTGCCACCAGTACGACAGGGTTAGGCAATCAGCCCCAGCATTTT.

This clonotype showed up many times. The chain is built from TRBV28 and TRBJ2-5; D gene uncertain. This CDR3 spans 13 amino acids. Per germline, CDR1 MDHEN and CDR2 SYDVKM. Trimming removed 5 bases at V and 1 base at J, with 8 bases between. The CDR3 is CASSRRFQETQYF. CDR3 nucleotides: TGTGCCAGCAGTCGGCGGTTCCAAGAGACCCAGTACTTC.

This clonotype was seen at least ten times. This sequence joins TRBV28 and TRBJ1-2; no clear D. V was shortened by 3 bases and J by 5 bases, with 10 bases between the two germline ends. The length of the CDR3 is 13 residues. The V gene's germline CDR1 is MDHEN and CDR2 SYDVKM. CDR3 nucleotide sequence: TGTGCCAGCAGTTTGGGCGGGCCGTATGGCTACACCTTC. Translated: CASSLGGPYGYTF.

This clonotype occurred many times. The chain couples TRBV3-1 to TRBJ1-5, with unresolved D. This CDR3 has 13 amino acids. The V end lost 1 base, the J end lost 8 bases, and 9 bases lay between the germline ends. Germline V gives CDR1 LGHDT, CDR2 YNNKEL (reference sequence). In DNA form, the CDR3 reads TGTGCCAGCAGCCAAGGGGGAGGGAAGCCCCAGCATTTT. Its protein product is CASSQGGGKPQHF.

This clonotype was recorded at least ten times. The chain uses TRBV12-3 or TRBV12-4 and TRBJ1-6; 7 bases fit TRBD1. V gave up 5 bases and J gave up 10 bases; unmatched junction bases: 8. The CDR3 spans 14 residues. CDR3 DNA sequence: TGTGCCAGCAGTCCCCGGACAGGAGGGTCACCCCTCCACTTT. Translated: CASSPRTGGSPLHF.

This clonotype was observed a few times. V usage is TRBV20-1 and J usage is TRBJ2-5; 9 bases are shared with TRBD2. Germline V lookup: CDR1 DFQATT, CDR2 SNEGSKA (reference sequence). The CDR3 is 13 residues long. Trimming cost V 4 bases and J 5 bases; bases outside gene matches: 5. CDR3 DNA sequence: TGCAGTGCTACCGGGACTAGCCGGGAGACCCAGTACTTC. As protein: CSATGTSRETQYF.

This clonotype was counted a few times. J is TRBJ1-1 and V is TRBV9, with 7 bases fitting TRBD1. V shed 6 bases and J 2 bases; nucleotides not matched to a gene: 10. The CDR3 has 15 residues. The germline CDR1 and CDR2 sequences are SGDLS and YYNGEE. Here the CDR3 DNA reads TGTGCCAGCAAGGACCTGGGACAGCCAAACACTGAAGCTTTCTTT. It codes for CASKDLGQPNTEAFF.

This sequence joins TRBV20-1 and TRBJ1-2; a possible D gene is TRBD1 (5 bases). Trimming left V 5 bases short and J 3 bases short, with 10 bases between. Germline-derived CDR1 and CDR2 are DFQATT and SNEGSKA (reference sequence). This CDR3 has 12 residues. The CDR3 nucleotides are TGCAGTGCTTCCCAGGGTGACTATGGCTACACCTTC. Encoded protein: CSASQGDYGYTF.

This clonotype was picked up many times. The chain uses TRBV12-3 or TRBV12-4 and TRBJ2-7, with D tentatively TRBD2 (5 bases). This CDR3 is 13 amino acids long. The V and J ends lost 2 bases and 4 bases respectively, with 9 bases between them. CDR3 DNA: TGTGCCAGCAGTTTAAGAGGGCAGTACGAGCAGTACTTC. Amino acids: CASSLRGQYEQYF.

The sample holds many counts of this clonotype. The junction shows a germline mismatch at one end, possibly a read error. The CDR3 loop is CSAGEARRGTNEKLFF. Written as DNA, the CDR3 is TGCAGTGCTGGAGAGGCACGAAGGGGGACTAATGAAAAACTGTTTTTT. V gene TRBV20-1 combines with J gene TRBJ1-4; D might be TRBD1 (6 bases). Germline CDR1 is DFQATT and CDR2 is SNEGSKA (reference sequence). This CDR3 contains 16 residues.

This clonotype was counted a few times. This CDR3 fails to terminate in the conserved phenylalanine or tryptophan, so it likely reflects a read error. The chain has TRBV10-1 and TRBJ1-1, with D possibly matching TRBD1 (6 bases). From germline, CDR1 is WNHNN and CDR2 SYGVQD (reference sequence). This CDR3 is built from 13 residues. The V end was cut by 4 bases, the J end by 0 bases, with 6 bases between. CDR3 sequence reads: CASSGDMNTEAFL. The CDR3 DNA is TGCGCCAGCAGTGGGGACATGAACACTGAAGCTTTCCTT.

This clonotype was seen ten or more times. The chain combines TRBV11-1 with TRBJ1-1; TRBD1 is a possible D gene (5 bases). Germline-derived CDR1 and CDR2 are SGHAT and FQDESV (reference sequence). The CDR3 totals 13 residues. Trimming removed 3 bases from V and 6 bases from J, with 11 bases in between. The CDR3 here is CASSLLWGPEAFF. As DNA, the CDR3 is TGTGCCAGCAGCTTGCTCTGGGGCCCTGAAGCTTTCTTT.

This clonotype has a count of ten or more. This rearrangement joins TRBV6-1 to TRBJ2-5; possibly TRBD1 or TRBD2 for D (5 bases each). The CDR3 length is 14 residues. V lost 10 bases, J lost 0 bases, and 15 bases lay in between. Germline-derived CDR1 and CDR2 are MNHNS and SASEGT. The CDR3 nucleotides are TGTGCCACCACTCTTGGGGGAAACCAAGAGACCCAGTACTTC. Encoded protein: CATTLGGNQETQYF.

The chain carries TRBV24-1 and TRBJ2-6; no firm D call. V was trimmed by 3 bases and J by 1 base, leaving 6 bases between them. In germline, CDR1 is KGHDR, CDR2 SFDVKD. The CDR3 contains 15 residues. CDR3 sequence reads: CATSDPGSGANVLTF. DNA for the CDR3: TGTGCCACCAGTGATCCAGGTTCTGGGGCCAACGTCCTGACTTTC.

This clonotype has just a few counts. V gene TRBV20-1 combines with J gene TRBJ1-1; tentative D call: TRBD1 (5 bases). With 1 base removed from V and 3 bases from J, the gap between germline ends came to 18 bases. CDR1 is DFQATT, CDR2 SNEGSKA, per germline (reference sequence). The length of the CDR3 is 16 residues. The CDR3 nucleotides read TGCAGTGCTAGAGGAGGACATCCCTACCGGGACACTGAAGCTTTCTTT. This translates into CSARGGHPYRDTEAFF.

The chain uses TRBV29-1 and TRBJ2-1; possibly TRBD1 or TRBD2 for D (5 bases each). This CDR3 is 13 amino acids long. CDR1 and CDR2 from the germline V gene are SQVTM and ANQGSEA. V dropped 7 bases and J dropped 7 bases, with 17 bases sitting between them. In nucleotides, the CDR3 is TGCAGCGGAAAGGGACGGTTGAAGAATGAGCAGTTCTTC. This gives the protein CSGKGRLKNEQFF.

The chain has TRBV5-4 and TRBJ2-7; 9 nucleotides agree with TRBD1. V shed 4 bases and J 3 bases; nucleotides not matched to a gene: 8. Germline CDR1 and CDR2: SGHNT and YYREEE (reference sequence). The CDR3 covers 15 residues. For the CDR3, the DNA is TGTGCCAGCAGCGGAAAGACAGGGGGTGACTACGAGCAGTACTTC. As protein: CASSGKTGGDYEQYF.

This clonotype was seen at least ten times. One end of the junction varies from germline; a read error may be responsible. This chain joins TRBV6-1 and TRBJ2-5; D is tentatively TRBD1 or TRBD2 (6 bases each). Germline CDR1 MNHNS, CDR2 SASEGT. CDR3 size: 14 residues. The CDR3 DNA follows: TGTGCCGGCAGTGCTTGGGGGGCAGGAGAGACCCAGTACTTC. The encoded protein is CAGSAWGAGETQYF.

The gene calls are TRBV20-1 and TRBJ1-6; D possibly corresponds to TRBD1 (6 bases). The CDR3 has 17 amino acids. With 3 bases removed from V and 8 bases from J, the gap between germline ends came to 23 bases. The germline V gene encodes CDR1 DFQATT and CDR2 SNEGSKA (reference sequence). CDR3: CSARPPPTNQGHSPLHF. Here the CDR3 DNA reads TGCAGTGCTAGGCCCCCCCCTACCAACCAGGGGCATTCACCCCTCCACTTT.